The 16 T cell receptor beta chains presented below share a single source sample, sequenced in a study of blood T cells in healthy people across ages. For the second PCR, which ran for about 6 to 11 cycles, a sample-barcoded 5' primer and a J-beta primer mix were used. TCRdb reanalysed the 5' RACE reads using MiXCR and keeps one entry per CDR3 protein. The sample carries about 680,000 distinct CDR3 sequences, approximately 50% recorded once. Sequencing used blood. The receptors originated from an older woman in good health.

This rearrangement joins TRBV5-1 to TRBJ1-2; D is perhaps TRBD1 (5 bases). Germline loops: CDR1 SGHRS, CDR2 YFSETQ. There are 12 residues in the CDR3. V lost 0 bases to trimming and J lost 11 bases, with 11 bases between them. The CDR3 protein is CASSLGTAGYTF. The CDR3 coding sequence is TGCGCCAGCAGCTTGGGAACAGCAGGGTACACCTTC.

This chain's CDR3 is CASSYSFNEQFF. The CDR3 DNA follows: TGTGCCAGCAGTTACTCTTTCAATGAGCAGTTCTTC. The chain is built from TRBV6-5 and TRBJ2-1; D is undetermined. V was clipped by 0 bases and J by 6 bases, with 3 bases between them. The CDR3 is 12 residues long. Germline CDR1 reads MNHEY; CDR2 reads SVGAGI.

The V call is TRBV3-1, the J call TRBJ2-3; 8 bases match TRBD2. The CDR3 contains 15 residues. V lost 0 bases, J lost 4 bases, and 3 bases stayed unmatched. Germline CDR1 reads LGHDT; CDR2 reads YNNKEL (reference sequence). The CDR3 DNA is TGTGCCAGCAGCCAAGATCGGGGGGGGGCAGATACGCAGTATTTT. Amino acid sequence: CASSQDRGGADTQYF.

This clonotype was picked up one time. This chain uses TRBV7-9 with TRBJ1-5, with D possibly being TRBD1 (6 bases). The CDR3 loop spans 15 amino acids. Germline-derived CDR1 and CDR2 are SEHNR and FQNEAQ (reference sequence). Between the trimmed V and J ends, which lost 4 bases and 2 bases, there was a span of 12 bases. As DNA, the CDR3 is TGTGCCAGCAGCTCCAACAGGGTGGGCAATCAGCCCCAGCATTTT. It yields the protein CASSSNRVGNQPQHF.

This chain joins TRBV9 and TRBJ2-5; D is perhaps TRBD2 (5 bases). The CDR3 totals 14 residues. The germline V and J ends were trimmed by 1 base and 4 bases, with 11 bases remaining between them. Germline values: CDR1 SGDLS, CDR2 YYNGEE. The CDR3 region has the DNA TGTGCCAGCAGCGTACGAGCGGTCCCAGAGACCCAGTACTTC. Its protein is CASSVRAVPETQYF.

The chain combines TRBV20-1 with TRBJ2-1, with 13 positions matching TRBD2. The CDR3 extends over 18 amino acids. The V gene end was trimmed by 5 bases and the J gene end by 4 bases; junction bases not matched to a gene: 14. The germline gives CDR1 DFQATT, CDR2 SNEGSKA (reference sequence). In DNA form, the CDR3 reads TGCAGTGCTCGAAGGACTAGCGGGAGACAGGTGGGGTACAATGAGCAGTTCTTC. Translating gives CSARRTSGRQVGYNEQFF.

The genes are TRBV7-9 and TRBJ2-1, with D perhaps TRBD2 (6 bases). With 10 bases removed from V and 8 bases from J, the gap between germline ends came to 21 bases. The V gene's germline CDR1 is SEHNR and CDR2 FQNEAQ (reference sequence). This CDR3 region has 14 residues. The CDR3 loop reads CATRAGSGQDEQFF. In DNA, the CDR3 is TGTGCCACCAGGGCGGGGTCAGGGCAGGATGAGCAGTTCTTC.

In this sample, this clonotype turned up a few times. The rearrangement links TRBV7-2 to TRBJ1-2; 8 bases are shared with TRBD1. The V gene's germline CDR1 is SGHTA and CDR2 FQGNSA. The V gene end was trimmed by 3 bases and the J gene end by 7 bases; junction bases not matched to a gene: 10. The CDR3 is 15 residues long. CDR3 region: CASSFGVAGGFGYTF. The CDR3 coding sequence is TGTGCCAGCAGCTTCGGGGTGGCAGGGGGCTTTGGCTACACCTTC.

This clonotype was found once. The junction and the germline gene differ at one end; a read error may be behind it. The chain links TRBV5-1 to TRBJ2-7, with a weak D call TRBD2 (5 bases). The CDR3 consists of 13 residues. Germline assignment: CDR1 SGHRS and CDR2 YFSETQ. The CDR3 sequence is CASSFEGSSEQYF. The DNA for the CDR3 is TGCGCCAGCAGCTTTGAGGGATCCTCCGAGCAGTACTTC.

CDR3 region: CASSPARSQETQYF. The CDR3 bases are TGTGCCAGCTCACCAGCACGATCCCAAGAGACCCAGTACTTC. V gene TRBV18 combines with J gene TRBJ2-5; D is unresolved. Trimming cost V 2 bases and J 1 base, with 8 bases left between them. Germline V lookup: CDR1 KGHSH, CDR2 LQKENI. This CDR3 region has 14 residues.

The chain uses TRBV25-1 and TRBJ2-3; D is unclear. This CDR3 comprises 15 residues. The V end was cut by 6 bases, the J end by 0 bases, with 13 bases between. Germline CDR1 and CDR2: MGHDK and SYGVNS. The CDR3 sequence: CASRRTTTSTDTQYF. The DNA of the CDR3 is TGTGCCAGCAGAAGGACCACGACTAGCACAGATACGCAGTATTTT.

This clonotype was detected ten times or more. The V and J genes are TRBV4-1 and TRBJ1-4; D is unclear. The germline CDR1 and CDR2 sequences are MGHRA and YSYEKL. The CDR3 is made up of 15 amino acids. Trimming took 1 base from V and 1 from J, leaving 7 bases between them. Here the CDR3 DNA reads TGCGCCAGCAGCCAAGTGGCCGGAACTAATGAAAAACTGTTTTTT. This gives the protein CASSQVAGTNEKLFF.

The chain links TRBV7-9 to TRBJ1-5, with 7 positions matching TRBD1. The V segment lost 4 bases and the J segment 0 bases; nucleotides outside the gene matches: 3. The length of the CDR3 is 15 residues. The germline gives CDR1 SEHNR, CDR2 FQNEAQ (reference sequence). The CDR3 sequence is CASSSRDSSNQPQHF. CDR3 nucleotide sequence: TGTGCCAGCAGCTCCCGGGACAGTAGCAATCAGCCCCAGCATTTT.

This clonotype was picked up many times. The chain employs TRBV29-1 and TRBJ2-3, with 8 bases aligning to TRBD2. The CDR3 length is 14 residues. V was clipped by 6 bases and J by 1 base; unmatched bases: 6. Germline CDR1 is SQVTM and CDR2 is ANQGSEA. For the CDR3, the DNA is TGCAGCGTCGCAGCGGGAGACGGCACAGATACGCAGTATTTT. Translation: CSVAAGDGTDTQYF.

V and J are TRBV7-6 and TRBJ2-7; D is perhaps TRBD1 (6 bases). The DNA matches TRBJ2-5 better at its end, which makes the J call doubtful. This CDR3 has 17 residues. CDR1 SGHVS and CDR2 FNYEAQ come from the germline V gene. CDR3 coding DNA: TGTGCCAGCAGCTTCAGGGGCTTGCCTCAAACCGGGGAGACCCAGTACTTC. It is translated as CASSFRGLPQTGETQYF.

The V gene is TRBV4-1, the J gene TRBJ1-4, with 8 bases identical to TRBD1. Germline loops: CDR1 MGHRA, CDR2 YSYEKL. This CDR3 has 16 amino acids. V was pared by 2 bases and J by 5 bases, with 7 bases of the junction left unmatched. The CDR3 DNA reads TGCGCCAGCAGCCAACCTACAGGGGGGCCGAATGAAAAACTGTTTTTT. Amino acid sequence: CASSQPTGGPNEKLFF.